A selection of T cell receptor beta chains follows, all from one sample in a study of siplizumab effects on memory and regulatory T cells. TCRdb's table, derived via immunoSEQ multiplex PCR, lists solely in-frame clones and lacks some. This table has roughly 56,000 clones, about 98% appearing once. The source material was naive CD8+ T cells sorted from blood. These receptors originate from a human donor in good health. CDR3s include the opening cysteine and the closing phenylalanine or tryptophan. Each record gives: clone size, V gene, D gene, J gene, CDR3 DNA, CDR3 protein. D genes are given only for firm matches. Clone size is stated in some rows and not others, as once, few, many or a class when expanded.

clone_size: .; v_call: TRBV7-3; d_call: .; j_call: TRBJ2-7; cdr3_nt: TGTGCCAGCAGCCCGAGCTCCTACGAGCAGTACTTC; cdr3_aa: CASSPSSYEQYF
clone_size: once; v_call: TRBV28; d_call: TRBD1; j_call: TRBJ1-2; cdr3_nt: TGTGCCAGCAGTATGATACAGGGGGGCTATGGCTACACCTTC; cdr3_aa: CASSMIQGGYGYTF
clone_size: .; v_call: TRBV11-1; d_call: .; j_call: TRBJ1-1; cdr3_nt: TGTGCCAGCAGCTGGGGGGACTCAGGGAGCACTGAAGCTTTCTTT; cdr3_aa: CASSWGDSGSTEAFF
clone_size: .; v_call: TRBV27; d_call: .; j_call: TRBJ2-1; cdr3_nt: TGTGCCAGCAGTTTATGGGGCAGGGCGGAGTACAATGAGCAGTTCTTC; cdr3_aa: CASSLWGRAEYNEQFF
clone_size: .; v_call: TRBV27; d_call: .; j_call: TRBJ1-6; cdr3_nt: TGTGCCAGCAGTTTATCGGCAGGTTTTTCACCCCTCCACTTT; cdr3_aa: CASSLSAGFSPLHF
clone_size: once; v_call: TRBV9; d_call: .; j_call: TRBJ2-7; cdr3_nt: TGTGCCAGCAGCGTGGGGGAGGCCTACGAGCAGTACTTC; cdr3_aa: CASSVGEAYEQYF
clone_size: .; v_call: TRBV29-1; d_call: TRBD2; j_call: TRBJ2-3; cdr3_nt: TGCAGCGTTCTTACTAGCGGGAGGGCCACAGATACGCAGTATTTT; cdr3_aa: CSVLTSGRATDTQYF
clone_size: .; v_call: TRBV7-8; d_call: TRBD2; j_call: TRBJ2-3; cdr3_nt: TGTGCCAGCAGCTTAGCGATAGCGGGAATCACAGATACGCAGTATTTT; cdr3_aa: CASSLAIAGITDTQYF
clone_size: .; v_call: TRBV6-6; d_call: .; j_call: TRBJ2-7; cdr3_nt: TGTGCCAGCAGTTACGGTTTGAACGAGCAGTACTTC; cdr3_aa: CASSYGLNEQYF
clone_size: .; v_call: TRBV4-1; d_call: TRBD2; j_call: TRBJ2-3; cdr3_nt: TGCGCCAGCAGCCGCTCGGCACTAGCGCAAACAGATACGCAGTATTTT; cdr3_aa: CASSRSALAQTDTQYF
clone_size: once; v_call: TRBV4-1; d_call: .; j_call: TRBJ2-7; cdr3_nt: TGCGCCAGCAGCCAAAGAGGGGGGCTCTCCTACGAGCAGTACTTC; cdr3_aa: CASSQRGGLSYEQYF
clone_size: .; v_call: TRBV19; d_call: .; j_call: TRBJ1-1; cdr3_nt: TGTGCCAGTAGTATAGAATTGAGTAGGACAATTTCCACTGAAGCTTTCTTT; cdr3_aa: CASSIELSRTISTEAFF
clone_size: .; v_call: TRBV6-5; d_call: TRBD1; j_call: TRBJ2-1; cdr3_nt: TGTGCCAGCAGTTACTCGGACAGGGTAGACAATGAGCAGTTCTTC; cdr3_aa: CASSYSDRVDNEQFF
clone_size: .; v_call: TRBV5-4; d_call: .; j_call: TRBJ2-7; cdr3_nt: TGTGCCAGCAGCCTCCGGAGCTCCTACGAGCAGTACTTC; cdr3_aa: CASSLRSSYEQYF
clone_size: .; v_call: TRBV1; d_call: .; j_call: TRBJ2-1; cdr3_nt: TGCACCAGCAGCCCCAAGCCTCGCGGGGATTACAATGAGCAGTTCTTC; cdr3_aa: CTSSPKPRGDYNEQFF
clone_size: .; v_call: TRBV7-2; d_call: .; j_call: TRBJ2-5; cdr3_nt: TGTGCCAGCAGGCCGGATCTAAGCTGGGAGACCCAGTACTTC; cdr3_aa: CASRPDLSWETQYF
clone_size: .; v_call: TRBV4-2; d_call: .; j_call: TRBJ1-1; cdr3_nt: TGTGCCAGCAGCCAAGTGGGGGGGGCGCTGGGCACTGAAGCTTTCTTT; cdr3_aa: CASSQVGGALGTEAFF
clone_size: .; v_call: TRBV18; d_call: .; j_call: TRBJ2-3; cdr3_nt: TGTGCCAGCTCACAAGGATTGATGGGAACAGATACGCAGTATTTT; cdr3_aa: CASSQGLMGTDTQYF
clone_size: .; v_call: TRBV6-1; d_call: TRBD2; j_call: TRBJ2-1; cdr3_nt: TGTGCCAGCAGTGCCCGTAGCGGGAGGGATAATGAGCAGTTCTTC; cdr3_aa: CASSARSGRDNEQFF
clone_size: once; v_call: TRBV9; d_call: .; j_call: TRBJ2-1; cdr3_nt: TGTGCCAGCAGAGAACCCCCGGGACTCTTC; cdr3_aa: CASREPPGLF
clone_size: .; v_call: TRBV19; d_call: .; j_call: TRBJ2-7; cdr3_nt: TGTGCCAGTAGTATATCGGTGGGCCTCTACGAGCAGTACTTC; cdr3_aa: CASSISVGLYEQYF
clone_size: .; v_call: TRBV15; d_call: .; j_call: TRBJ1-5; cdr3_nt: TGTGCCACCAGCAGATCCCCCGGGGCGAATCAGCCCCAGCATTTT; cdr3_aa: CATSRSPGANQPQHF
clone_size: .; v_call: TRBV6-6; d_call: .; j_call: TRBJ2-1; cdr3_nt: TGTGCCAGCAGTTACGGGGGAAGCTCCTACAATGAGCAGTTCTTC; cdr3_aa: CASSYGGSSYNEQFF
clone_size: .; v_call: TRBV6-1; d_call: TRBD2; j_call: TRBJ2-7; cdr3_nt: TGTGCCAGCAGTGAAGTCCCTAGCGGGACCTACGAGCAGTACTTC; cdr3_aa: CASSEVPSGTYEQYF
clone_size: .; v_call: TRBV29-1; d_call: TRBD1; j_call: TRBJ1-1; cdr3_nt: TGCAGCGTTGATGCAGGGGGTGTGAACACTGAAGCTTTCTTT; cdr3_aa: CSVDAGGVNTEAFF
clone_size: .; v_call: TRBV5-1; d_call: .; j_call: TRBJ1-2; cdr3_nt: TGCGCCAGCAGCGAGGGGACACCGGGAGACCTTGCCTATGGCTACACCTTC; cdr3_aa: CASSEGTPGDLAYGYTF
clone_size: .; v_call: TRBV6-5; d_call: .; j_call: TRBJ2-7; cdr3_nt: TGTGCCAGCAGTTCCGAACCGGGGGCCACCTACGAGCAGTACTTC; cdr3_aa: CASSSEPGATYEQYF
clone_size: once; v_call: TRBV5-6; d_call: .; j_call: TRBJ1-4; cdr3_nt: TGTGCCAGCAGCTTGGCCGAGGCCATCGAAAAACTGTTTTTT; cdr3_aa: CASSLAEAIEKLFF
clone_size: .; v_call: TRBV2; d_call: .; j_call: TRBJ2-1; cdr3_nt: TGTGCCAGCAGTGAAGGTAGGGCCTTCGAGAACCGCTCCTACAATGAGCAGTTCTTC; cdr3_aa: CASSEGRAFENRSYNEQFF
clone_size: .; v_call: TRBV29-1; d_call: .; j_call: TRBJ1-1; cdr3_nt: TGCAGCGTTGAAGGGGGATTGAACACTGAAGCTTTCTTT; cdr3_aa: CSVEGGLNTEAFF
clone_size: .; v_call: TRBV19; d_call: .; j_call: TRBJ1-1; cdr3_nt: TGTGCCAGTAGTGTTGGACAGAACACTGAAGCTTTCTTT; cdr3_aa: CASSVGQNTEAFF
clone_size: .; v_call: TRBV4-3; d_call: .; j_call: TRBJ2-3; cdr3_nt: TGCGCCAGCAGCCCAACTATAGCGGTGACAGATACGCAGTATTTT; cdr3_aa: CASSPTIAVTDTQYF
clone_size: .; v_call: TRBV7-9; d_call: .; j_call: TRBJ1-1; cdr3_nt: TGTGCCAGCAGCCCCCATCTGGTAAACACTGAAGCTTTCTTT; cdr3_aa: CASSPHLVNTEAFF
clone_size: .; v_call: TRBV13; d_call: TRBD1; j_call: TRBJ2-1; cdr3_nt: TGTGCCAGCAGCTTAGAGATGAACAGGGGCGCCAATGAGCAGTTCTTC; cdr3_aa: CASSLEMNRGANEQFF
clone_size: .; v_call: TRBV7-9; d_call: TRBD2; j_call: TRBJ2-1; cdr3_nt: TGTGCCAGCAGTCTCTCGGGTAGCGGGATTTACAATGAGCAGTTCTTC; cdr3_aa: CASSLSGSGIYNEQFF
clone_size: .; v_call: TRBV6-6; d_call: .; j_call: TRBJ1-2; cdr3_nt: TGTGCCAGCAGTTACTCGCCAAAAGGGGAGACCTATGGCTACACCTTC; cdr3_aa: CASSYSPKGETYGYTF
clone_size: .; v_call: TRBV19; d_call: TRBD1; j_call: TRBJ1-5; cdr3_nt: TGTGCCAGTAGTATTTGGGACAGCGAGCTAAATCAGCCCCAGCATTTT; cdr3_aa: CASSIWDSELNQPQHF
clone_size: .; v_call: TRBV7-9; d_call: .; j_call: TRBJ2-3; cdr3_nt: TGTGCCAGCAGCCCCACAGGGTTTGAAGCAGATACGCAGTATTTT; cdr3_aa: CASSPTGFEADTQYF
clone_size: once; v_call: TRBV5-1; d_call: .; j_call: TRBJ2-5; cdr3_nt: TGCGCCAGCAGCTTGGCAGGGGCAGGAGAGACCCAGTACTTC; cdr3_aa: CASSLAGAGETQYF
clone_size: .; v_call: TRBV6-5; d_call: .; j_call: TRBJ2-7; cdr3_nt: TGTGCCAGCAGTTACTCGGGGCGGGCGGACCGGGAGCAGTACTTC; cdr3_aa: CASSYSGRADREQYF
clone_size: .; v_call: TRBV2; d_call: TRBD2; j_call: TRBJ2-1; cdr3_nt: TGTGCCAGCAGTCCTCTAGCGGGAGACTACAATGAGCAGTTCTTC; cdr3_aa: CASSPLAGDYNEQFF
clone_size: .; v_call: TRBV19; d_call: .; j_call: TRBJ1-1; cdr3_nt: TGTGCCAGTAGTATAGATCGACACACCGGCCCTAGATTAGAAGCTTTCTTT; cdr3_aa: CASSIDRHTGPRLEAFF
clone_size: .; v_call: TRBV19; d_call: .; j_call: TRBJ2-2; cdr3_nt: TGTGCCAGTAGTATCGGACTTAACACCGGGGAGCTGTTTTTT; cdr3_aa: CASSIGLNTGELFF
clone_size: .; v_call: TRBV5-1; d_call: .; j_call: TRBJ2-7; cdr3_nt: TGCGCCAGCAGCTTGGACCTGGGGCCCTCCTACGAGCAGTACTTC; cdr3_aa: CASSLDLGPSYEQYF
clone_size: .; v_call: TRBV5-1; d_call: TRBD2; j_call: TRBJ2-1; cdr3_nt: TGCGCCAGCAGCCGAACTAGCGGGAGCGGGGGTGAGCAGTTCTTC; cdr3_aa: CASSRTSGSGGEQFF
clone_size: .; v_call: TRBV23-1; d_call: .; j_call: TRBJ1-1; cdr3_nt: TGCGCCAGCAGTCCCTGGGCAGGGGACCCTAACACTGAAGCTTTCTTT; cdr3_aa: CASSPWAGDPNTEAFF
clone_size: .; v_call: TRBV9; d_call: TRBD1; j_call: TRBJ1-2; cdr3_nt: TGTGCCAGCAGCCCACGGACAGGGGACGGCTACACCTTC; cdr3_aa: CASSPRTGDGYTF
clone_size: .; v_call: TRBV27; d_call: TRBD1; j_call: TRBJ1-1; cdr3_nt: TGTGCCAGCAGTTTTGGGACAGGGTACACTGAAGCTTTCTTT; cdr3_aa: CASSFGTGYTEAFF
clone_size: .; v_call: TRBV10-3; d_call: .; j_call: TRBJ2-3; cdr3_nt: TGTGCCATCAGTGGAATAGCAGTTACAGATACGCAGTATTTT; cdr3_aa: CAISGIAVTDTQYF
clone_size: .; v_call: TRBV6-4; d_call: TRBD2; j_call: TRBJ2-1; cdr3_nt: TGTGCCAGCAGTCCCTTAGCGGGGACCTACAATGAGCAGTTCTTC; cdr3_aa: CASSPLAGTYNEQFF
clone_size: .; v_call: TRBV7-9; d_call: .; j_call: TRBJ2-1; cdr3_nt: TGTGCCAGCAGCACGGACAGTGACGGCTACAATGAGCAGTTCTTC; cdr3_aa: CASSTDSDGYNEQFF
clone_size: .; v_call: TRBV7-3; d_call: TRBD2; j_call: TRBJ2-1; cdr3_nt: TGTGCCAGCAGCTTACTAGCGGGAGGGCCCTACAATGAGCAGTTCTTC; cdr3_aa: CASSLLAGGPYNEQFF
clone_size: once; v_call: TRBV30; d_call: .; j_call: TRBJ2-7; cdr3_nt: TGTGCCTCGGAACCAGGGGGGGGTAGCTCCTACGAGCAGTACTTC; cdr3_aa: CASEPGGGSSYEQYF
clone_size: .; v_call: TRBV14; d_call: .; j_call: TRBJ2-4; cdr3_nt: TGTGCCAGCAGCCAAACAGGGCCCTTAGCCAAAAACATTCAGTACTTC; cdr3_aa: CASSQTGPLAKNIQYF
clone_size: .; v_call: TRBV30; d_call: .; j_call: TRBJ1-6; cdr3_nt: TGTGCCTGGAGTGACACGTTCAATTCACCCCTCCACTTT; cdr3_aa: CAWSDTFNSPLHF
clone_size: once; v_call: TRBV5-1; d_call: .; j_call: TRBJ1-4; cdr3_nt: TGCGCCAGCAGCTTGGGGGAGGGGTCGGAACTGTTTTTT; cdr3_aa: CASSLGEGSELFF
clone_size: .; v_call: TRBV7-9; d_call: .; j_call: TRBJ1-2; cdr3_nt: TGTGCCAGCAGCTTAGGGGGGAACCCTGGCTACACCTTC; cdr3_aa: CASSLGGNPGYTF
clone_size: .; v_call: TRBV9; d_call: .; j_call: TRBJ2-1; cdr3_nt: TGTGCCAGCAGCGCCCAGGGCTCCTACAATGAGCAGTTCTTC; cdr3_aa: CASSAQGSYNEQFF
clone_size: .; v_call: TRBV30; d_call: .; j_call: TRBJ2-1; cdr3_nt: TGTGCCTGGAGTGAAGGGGGAGGATACAATGAGCAGTTCTTC; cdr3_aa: CAWSEGGGYNEQFF